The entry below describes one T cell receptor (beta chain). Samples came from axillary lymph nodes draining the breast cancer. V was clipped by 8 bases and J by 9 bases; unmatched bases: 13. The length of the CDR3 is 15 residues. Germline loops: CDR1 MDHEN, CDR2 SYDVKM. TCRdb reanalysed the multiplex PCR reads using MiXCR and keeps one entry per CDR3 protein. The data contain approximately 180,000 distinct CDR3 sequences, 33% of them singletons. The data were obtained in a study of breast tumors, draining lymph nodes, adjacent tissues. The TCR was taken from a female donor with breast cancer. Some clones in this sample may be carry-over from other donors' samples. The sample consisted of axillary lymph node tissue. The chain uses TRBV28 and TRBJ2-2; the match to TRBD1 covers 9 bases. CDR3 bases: TGTGCCAGCCAAGGTTCTACAGGGGGCTGGCGGGAGCTGTTTTTT. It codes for CASQGSTGGWRELFF.